This TCR beta chain was sequenced during a study of T cell responses to AZD1222 COVID-19 vaccine. Study observations and caveats: Spike-specific TCR breadth and depth rose after two AZD1222 doses.

Of note for this clone: Its specificity is not known.

V dropped 5 bases and J dropped 4 bases, with 12 bases sitting between them. This CDR3 comprises 14 residues. The germline V gene has CDR1 MNHEY and CDR2 SVGAGI. Only in-frame clones appear in the TCRdb table, and some are missing; sequencing was by immunoSEQ multiplex PCR. The sample includes 100,000 to 150,000 clones, 87% of them seen just once. The starting material was peripheral blood, obtained on day 0 of AZD1222 vaccination. The clonotype originates from an adult in good health. V is TRBV6-5 and J is TRBJ1-5; perhaps TRBD1 as D (6 bases). The CDR3 region is CASSLTGQNQPQHF. For the CDR3, the DNA is TGTGCCAGCAGTCTGACGGGACAAAATCAGCCCCAGCATTTT.